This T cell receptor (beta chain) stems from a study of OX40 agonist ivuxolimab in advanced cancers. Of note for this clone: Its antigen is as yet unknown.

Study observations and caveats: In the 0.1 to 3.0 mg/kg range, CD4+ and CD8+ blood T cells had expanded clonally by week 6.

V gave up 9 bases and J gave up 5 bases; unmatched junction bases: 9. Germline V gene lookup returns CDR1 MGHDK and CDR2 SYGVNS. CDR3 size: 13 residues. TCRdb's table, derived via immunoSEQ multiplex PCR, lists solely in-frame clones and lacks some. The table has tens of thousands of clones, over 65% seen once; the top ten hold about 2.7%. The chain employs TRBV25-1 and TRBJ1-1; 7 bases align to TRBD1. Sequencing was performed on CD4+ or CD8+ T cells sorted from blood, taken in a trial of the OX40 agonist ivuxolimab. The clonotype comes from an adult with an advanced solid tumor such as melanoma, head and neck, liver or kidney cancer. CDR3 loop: CASHRGGGTEAFF. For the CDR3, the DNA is TGTGCCAGTCACAGGGGTGGTGGAACTGAAGCTTTCTTT.